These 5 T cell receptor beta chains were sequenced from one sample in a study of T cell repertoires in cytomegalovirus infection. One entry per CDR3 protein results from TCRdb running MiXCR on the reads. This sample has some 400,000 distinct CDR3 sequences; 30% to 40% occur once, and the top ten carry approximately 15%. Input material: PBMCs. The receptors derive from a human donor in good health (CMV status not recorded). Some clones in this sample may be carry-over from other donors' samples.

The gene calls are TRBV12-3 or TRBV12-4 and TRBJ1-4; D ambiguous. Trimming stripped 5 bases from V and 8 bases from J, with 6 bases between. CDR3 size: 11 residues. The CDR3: CASSAREKLFF. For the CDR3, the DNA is TGTGCCAGCAGTGCGCGCGAAAAACTGTTTTTT.

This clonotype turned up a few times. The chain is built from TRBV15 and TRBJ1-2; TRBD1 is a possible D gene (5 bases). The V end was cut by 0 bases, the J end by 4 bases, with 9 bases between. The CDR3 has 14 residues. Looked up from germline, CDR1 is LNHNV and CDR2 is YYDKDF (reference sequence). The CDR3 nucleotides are TGTGCCACCAGCAGAGAGATGGACACCTATGGCTACACCTTC. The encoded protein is CATSREMDTYGYTF. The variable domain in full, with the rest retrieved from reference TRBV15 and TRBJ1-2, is DAMVIQNPRYQVTQFGKPVTLSCSQTLNHNVMYWYQQKSSQAPKLLFHYYDKDFNNEADTPDNFQSRRPNTSFCFLDIRSPGLGDTAMYLCATSREMDTYGYTFGSGTRLTVV.

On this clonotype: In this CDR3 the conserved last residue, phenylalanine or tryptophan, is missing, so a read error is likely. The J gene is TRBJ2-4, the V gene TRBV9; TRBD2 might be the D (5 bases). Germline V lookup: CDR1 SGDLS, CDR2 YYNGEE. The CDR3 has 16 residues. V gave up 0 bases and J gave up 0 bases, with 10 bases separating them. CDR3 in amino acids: CASSVAGNAAKNIQYL. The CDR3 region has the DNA TGTGCCAGCAGCGTAGCCGGGAACGCAGCCAAAAACATTCAGTACTTA.

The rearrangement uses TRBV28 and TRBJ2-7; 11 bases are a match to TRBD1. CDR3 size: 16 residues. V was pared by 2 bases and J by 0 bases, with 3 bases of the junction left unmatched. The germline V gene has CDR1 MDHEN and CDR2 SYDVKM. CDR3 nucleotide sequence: TGTGCCAGCAGTTTAGGGACAGGGGGAAGCTCCTACGAGCAGTACTTC. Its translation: CASSLGTGGSSYEQYF.

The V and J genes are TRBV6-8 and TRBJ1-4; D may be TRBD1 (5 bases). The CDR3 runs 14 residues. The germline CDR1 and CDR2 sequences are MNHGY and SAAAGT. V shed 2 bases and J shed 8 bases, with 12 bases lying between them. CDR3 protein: CASSYGGAGEKLFF. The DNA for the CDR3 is TGTGCCAGCAGTTACGGAGGGGCCGGGGAAAAACTGTTTTTT.